A selection of T cell receptor beta chains follows, all from one sample in a study of blood T cells in healthy people across ages. From the 5' RACE reads, TCRdb called clonotypes with MiXCR, one entry per CDR3 protein. Of fewer than 900,000 distinct CDR3 sequences listed, around 46% are singletons. Sequenced material: blood. These receptors all come from an older woman in good health. Both conserved end residues are part of each CDR3. The order of the fields is CDR3 protein, CDR3 DNA, D gene, clone size, V gene, J gene. The D gene is left open where the match is weak. Rows may omit the clone size; those that give it use once, few, many or a size class.

cdr3_aa: CASSSPLAGVSYNEQFF; cdr3_nt: TGTGCCAGCAGCTCACCACTAGCGGGGGTATCCTACAATGAGCAGTTCTTC; d_call: TRBD2; clone_size: -; v_call: TRBV7-2; j_call: TRBJ2-1
cdr3_aa: CASSSRTGRNSPLHF; cdr3_nt: TGCGCCAGCAGCTCCCGGACAGGGAGGAATTCACCCCTCCACTTT; d_call: TRBD1; clone_size: few; v_call: TRBV5-1; j_call: TRBJ1-6
cdr3_aa: CASSLTRDTVTDTQYF; cdr3_nt: TGTGCCAGCAGCTTAACGCGGGACACAGTTACAGATACGCAGTATTTT; d_call: -; clone_size: few; v_call: TRBV7-3; j_call: TRBJ2-3
cdr3_aa: CASSQDFRDRGRYEQYF; cdr3_nt: TGTGCCAGCAGCCAAGACTTTAGGGACAGGGGACGGTACGAGCAGTACTTC; d_call: TRBD1; clone_size: -; v_call: TRBV3-1; j_call: TRBJ2-7
cdr3_aa: CASSSERTGVYGYTF; cdr3_nt: TGTGCCAGCAGTTCCGAAAGAACAGGGGTCTATGGCTACACCTTC; d_call: TRBD1; clone_size: -; v_call: TRBV6-2/TRBV6-3; j_call: TRBJ1-2
cdr3_aa: CASGLGGAGQPQHF; cdr3_nt: TGTGCCAGCGGCCTGGGGGGGGCAGGCCAGCCCCAGCATTTT; d_call: -; clone_size: few; v_call: TRBV19; j_call: TRBJ1-5
cdr3_aa: CASSPQGSNYGYTF; cdr3_nt: TGTGCCAGCAGTCCACAGGGGTCTAACTATGGCTACACCTTC; d_call: TRBD1; clone_size: -; v_call: TRBV12-3/TRBV12-4; j_call: TRBJ1-2
cdr3_aa: CASSLSRDFGQFF; cdr3_nt: TGTGCCAGCAGTCTAAGCCGGGACTTTGGGCAGTTCTTC; d_call: -; clone_size: -; v_call: TRBV27; j_call: TRBJ2-1
cdr3_aa: CASSQDTGQYNEQFF; cdr3_nt: TGCGCCAGCAGCCAAGATACGGGACAGTACAATGAGCAGTTCTTC; d_call: TRBD1; clone_size: -; v_call: TRBV4-3; j_call: TRBJ2-1
cdr3_aa: CSARDLGRAYEQFF; cdr3_nt: TGCAGTGCTAGGGATCTCGGCAGGGCCTATGAGCAGTTCTTC; d_call: -; clone_size: many; v_call: TRBV20-1; j_call: TRBJ2-1
cdr3_aa: CTNRNQPQHF; cdr3_nt: TGTACAAACAGGAATCAGCCCCAGCATTTT; d_call: -; clone_size: -; v_call: TRBV2; j_call: TRBJ1-5
cdr3_aa: CASSEADLANLFYNEQFF; cdr3_nt: TGTGCCAGCAGTGAAGCTGATCTAGCAAACCTCTTTTACAATGAGCAGTTCTTC; d_call: -; clone_size: few; v_call: TRBV6-1; j_call: TRBJ2-1
cdr3_aa: CASSSIVQETQYF; cdr3_nt: TGTGCCAGCAGCTCTATAGTTCAAGAGACCCAGTACTTC; d_call: -; clone_size: -; v_call: TRBV7-6; j_call: TRBJ2-5
cdr3_aa: CASSPIHLADTQYF; cdr3_nt: TGTGCCAGCAGTCCGATCCACTTGGCAGATACGCAGTATTTT; d_call: -; clone_size: many; v_call: TRBV12-3/TRBV12-4; j_call: TRBJ2-3
cdr3_aa: CASGFHWKEQFF; cdr3_nt: TGTGCTAGTGGTTTCCACTGGAAAGAGCAGTTCTTC; d_call: -; clone_size: -; v_call: TRBV12-5; j_call: TRBJ2-1
cdr3_aa: CASSGQGHRSSYNSPLHF; cdr3_nt: TGTGCCAGCAGTGGACAGGGACACCGGAGCTCCTATAATTCACCCCTCCACTTT; d_call: TRBD1; clone_size: -; v_call: TRBV25-1; j_call: TRBJ1-6
cdr3_aa: CTSTHAGARYEQYF; cdr3_nt: TGTACCAGCACACACGCAGGGGCCCGATACGAGCAGTACTTC; d_call: -; clone_size: -; v_call: TRBV5-6; j_call: TRBJ2-7
cdr3_aa: CASSPTYGANQETQYF; cdr3_nt: TGTGCCAGCAGCCCTACCTACGGGGCCAACCAAGAGACCCAGTACTTC; d_call: -; clone_size: many; v_call: TRBV7-6; j_call: TRBJ2-5
cdr3_aa: CSPFGAPGEQYF; cdr3_nt: TGCAGCCCATTCGGGGCGCCCGGGGAGCAGTACTTC; d_call: -; clone_size: few; v_call: TRBV20-1; j_call: TRBJ2-5
cdr3_aa: CASSQQGQGEEKLFF; cdr3_nt: TGTGCCAGCAGCCAGCAGGGACAGGGTGAAGAAAAACTGTTTTTT; d_call: TRBD1; clone_size: -; v_call: TRBV4-2; j_call: TRBJ1-4
cdr3_aa: CSAKREKTRYF; cdr3_nt: TGCAGTGCTAAGCGGGAGAAGACCCGGTACTTC; d_call: TRBD2; clone_size: -; v_call: TRBV20-1; j_call: TRBJ2-7
cdr3_aa: CASSFSGVATDTQYF; cdr3_nt: TGTGCCAGCAGTTTTAGTGGGGTGGCCACAGATACGCAGTATTTT; d_call: -; clone_size: -; v_call: TRBV7-2; j_call: TRBJ2-3
cdr3_aa: CASNGDSNTGELFF; cdr3_nt: TGTGCCAGCAACGGGGACTCTAACACCGGGGAGCTGTTTTTT; d_call: -; clone_size: -; v_call: TRBV9; j_call: TRBJ2-2
cdr3_aa: CSAWLSPERYF; cdr3_nt: TGCAGTGCCTGGTTGAGTCCCGAGCGGTACTTC; d_call: -; clone_size: -; v_call: TRBV20-1; j_call: TRBJ2-5
cdr3_aa: CASSFGRFSTDTQYF; cdr3_nt: TGTGCCAGCAGTTTCGGACGGTTTAGCACAGATACGCAGTATTTT; d_call: -; clone_size: many; v_call: TRBV7-6; j_call: TRBJ2-3
cdr3_aa: CASSRATENTGELFF; cdr3_nt: TGCGCCAGCAGCCGGGCGACAGAGAACACCGGGGAGCTGTTTTTT; d_call: -; clone_size: few; v_call: TRBV4-3; j_call: TRBJ2-2
cdr3_aa: CASSEMASGYNEQYF; cdr3_nt: TGTGCCAGCAGTGAGATGGCGAGCGGGTACAATGAGCAGTACTTC; d_call: -; clone_size: -; v_call: TRBV6-1; j_call: TRBJ2-5
cdr3_aa: CASSLDPLGSYNEQFF; cdr3_nt: TGTGCCAGCAGTCTCGACCCTCTGGGGTCCTACAATGAGCAGTTCTTC; d_call: -; clone_size: few; v_call: TRBV6-5; j_call: TRBJ2-1
cdr3_aa: CASTKKKGGNQPQHF; cdr3_nt: TGTGCCAGCACCAAAAAAAAAGGGGGCAATCAGCCCCAGCATTTT; d_call: -; clone_size: -; v_call: TRBV21-1; j_call: TRBJ1-5
cdr3_aa: CASRPLAGEGHEQFF; cdr3_nt: TGTGCCAGCAGACCCTTGGCGGGAGAAGGCCATGAGCAGTTCTTC; d_call: TRBD2; clone_size: -; v_call: TRBV27; j_call: TRBJ2-1
cdr3_aa: CSASSGKSYEQYF; cdr3_nt: TGCAGTGCTAGTAGCGGGAAGTCCTACGAGCAGTACTTC; d_call: TRBD2; clone_size: -; v_call: TRBV20-1; j_call: TRBJ2-7
cdr3_aa: CASSPRQGTGTEAFF; cdr3_nt: TGCGCCAGCAGCCCAAGACAGGGCACGGGGACTGAAGCTTTCTTT; d_call: TRBD1; clone_size: -; v_call: TRBV5-1; j_call: TRBJ1-1
cdr3_aa: CASSSTSGRRVETQYF; cdr3_nt: TGTGCCAGCAGCTCTACTAGCGGGAGAAGGGTGGAGACCCAGTACTTC; d_call: TRBD2; clone_size: -; v_call: TRBV6-5; j_call: TRBJ2-5
cdr3_aa: CATSPTSGGGYNGELFF; cdr3_nt: TGTGCCACCAGCCCTACTAGCGGGGGCGGATATAACGGGGAGCTGTTTTTT; d_call: TRBD2; clone_size: few; v_call: TRBV15; j_call: TRBJ2-2
cdr3_aa: CASSGQGGTTGEQYF; cdr3_nt: TGTGCCAGCAGTGGACAGGGGGGCACTACTGGCGAGCAGTACTTC; d_call: TRBD1; clone_size: -; v_call: TRBV6-1; j_call: TRBJ2-7
cdr3_aa: CATSRDGAVGYTF; cdr3_nt: TGTGCCACCAGCAGAGATGGGGCGGTTGGCTACACCTTC; d_call: -; clone_size: many; v_call: TRBV15; j_call: TRBJ1-2
cdr3_aa: CASSLLAGSLDTQYF; cdr3_nt: TGTGCCAGCAGCTTACTAGCGGGAAGCTTGGATACGCAGTATTTT; d_call: TRBD2; clone_size: -; v_call: TRBV7-2; j_call: TRBJ2-3
cdr3_aa: CASSDVTGGVGGYTF; cdr3_nt: TGTGCCAGCAGTGATGTAACAGGGGGCGTCGGGGGCTACACCTTC; d_call: TRBD1; clone_size: -; v_call: TRBV25-1; j_call: TRBJ1-2
cdr3_aa: CATSDLLDTQYF; cdr3_nt: TGTGCCACCAGTGATTTGTTGGATACGCAGTATTTT; d_call: -; clone_size: -; v_call: TRBV24-1; j_call: TRBJ2-3
cdr3_aa: CASRPGISYEQYF; cdr3_nt: TGTGCCAGCAGGCCCGGGATTTCCTACGAGCAGTACTTC; d_call: -; clone_size: -; v_call: TRBV11-2; j_call: TRBJ2-7